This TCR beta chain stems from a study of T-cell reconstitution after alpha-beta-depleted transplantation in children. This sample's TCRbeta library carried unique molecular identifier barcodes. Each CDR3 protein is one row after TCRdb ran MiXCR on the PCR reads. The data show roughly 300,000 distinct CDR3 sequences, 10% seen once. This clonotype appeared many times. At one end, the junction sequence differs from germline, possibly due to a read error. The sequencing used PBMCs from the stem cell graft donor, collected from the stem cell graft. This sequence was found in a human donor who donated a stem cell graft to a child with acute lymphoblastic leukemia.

DNA for the CDR3: TGTGCCAGCAGCTTAGCGGGGACCGACCGCGGGATCTTC. Translation gives CASSLAGTDRGIF. The chain recombines TRBV7-9 with TRBJ2-1; D might be TRBD2 (6 bases). The CDR3 runs to 13 residues. Germline V CDR1 and CDR2: SEHNR, FQNEAQ (reference sequence).